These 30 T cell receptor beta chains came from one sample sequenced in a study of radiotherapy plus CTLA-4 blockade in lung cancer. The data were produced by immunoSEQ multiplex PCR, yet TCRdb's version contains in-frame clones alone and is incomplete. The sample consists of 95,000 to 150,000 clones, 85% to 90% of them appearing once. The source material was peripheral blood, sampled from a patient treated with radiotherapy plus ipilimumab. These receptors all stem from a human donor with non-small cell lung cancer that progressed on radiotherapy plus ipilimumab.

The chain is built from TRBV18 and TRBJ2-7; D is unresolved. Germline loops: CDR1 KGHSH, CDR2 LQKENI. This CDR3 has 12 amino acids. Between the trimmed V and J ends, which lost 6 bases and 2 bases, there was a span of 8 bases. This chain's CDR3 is CASSFRPYEQYF. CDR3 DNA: TGTGCCAGCTCTTTCAGACCCTACGAGCAGTACTTC.

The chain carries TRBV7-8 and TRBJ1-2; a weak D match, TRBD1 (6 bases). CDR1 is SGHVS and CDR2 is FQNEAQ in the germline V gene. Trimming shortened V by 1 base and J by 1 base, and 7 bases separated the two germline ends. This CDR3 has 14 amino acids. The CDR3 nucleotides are TGTGCCAGCAGCTTAGGAGGGGGTAACTATGGCTACACCTTC. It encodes CASSLGGGNYGYTF.

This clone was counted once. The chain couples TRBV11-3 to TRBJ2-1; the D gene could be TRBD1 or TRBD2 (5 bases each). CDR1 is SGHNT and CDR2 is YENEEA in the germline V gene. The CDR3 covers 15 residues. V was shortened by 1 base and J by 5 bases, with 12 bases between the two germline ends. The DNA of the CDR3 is TGTGCCAGCAGCTTAGGAGGGACGAACGACAATGAGCAGTTCTTC. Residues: CASSLGGTNDNEQFF.

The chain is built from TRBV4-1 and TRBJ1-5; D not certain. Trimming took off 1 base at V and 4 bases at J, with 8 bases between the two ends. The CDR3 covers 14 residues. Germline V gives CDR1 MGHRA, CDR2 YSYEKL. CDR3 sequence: CASSQASGNQPQHF. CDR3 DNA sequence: TGCGCCAGCAGCCAAGCGTCTGGGAATCAGCCCCAGCATTTT.

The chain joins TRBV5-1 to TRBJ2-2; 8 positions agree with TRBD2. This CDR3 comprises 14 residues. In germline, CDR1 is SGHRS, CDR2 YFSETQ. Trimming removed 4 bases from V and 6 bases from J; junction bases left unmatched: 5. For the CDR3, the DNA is TGCGCCAGCAGCCAGGGGACTAGTGCCGGGGAGCTGTTTTTT. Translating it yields CASSQGTSAGELFF.

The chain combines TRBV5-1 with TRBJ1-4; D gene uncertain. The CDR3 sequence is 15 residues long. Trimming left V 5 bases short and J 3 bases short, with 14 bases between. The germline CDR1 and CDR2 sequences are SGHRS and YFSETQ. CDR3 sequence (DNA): TGCGCCAGCAGTCTCCGTCCGGATTCTAATGAAAAACTGTTTTTT. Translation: CASSLRPDSNEKLFF.

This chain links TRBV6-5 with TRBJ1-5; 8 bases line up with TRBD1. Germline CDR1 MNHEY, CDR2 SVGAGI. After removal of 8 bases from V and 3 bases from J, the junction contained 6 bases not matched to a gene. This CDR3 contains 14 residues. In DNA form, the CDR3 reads TGTGCCAGCCAAAGACAGGGGCCCAATCAGCCCCAGCATTTT. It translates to CASQRQGPNQPQHF.

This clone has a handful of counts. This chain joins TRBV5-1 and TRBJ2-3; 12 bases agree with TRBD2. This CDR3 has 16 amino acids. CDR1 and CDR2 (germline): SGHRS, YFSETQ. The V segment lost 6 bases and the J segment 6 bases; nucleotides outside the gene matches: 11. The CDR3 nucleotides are TGCGCCAGCAACCCCGGGCTAGCGGGAGGGGTGGATACGCAGTATTTT. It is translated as CASNPGLAGGVDTQYF.

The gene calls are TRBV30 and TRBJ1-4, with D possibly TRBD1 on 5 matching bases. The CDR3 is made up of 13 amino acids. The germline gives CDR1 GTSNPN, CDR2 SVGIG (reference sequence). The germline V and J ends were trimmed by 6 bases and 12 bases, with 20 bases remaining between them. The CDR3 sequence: CACQPTDPDQLFF. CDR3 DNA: TGTGCCTGCCAACCGACAGACCCCGACCAACTGTTTTTT.

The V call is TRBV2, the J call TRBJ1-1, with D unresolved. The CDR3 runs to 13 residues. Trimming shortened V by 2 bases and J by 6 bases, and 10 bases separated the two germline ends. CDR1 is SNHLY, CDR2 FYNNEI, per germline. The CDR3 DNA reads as TGTGCCAGCAGTGAATCACGGGGTTCTGAAGCTTTCTTT. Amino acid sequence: CASSESRGSEAFF.

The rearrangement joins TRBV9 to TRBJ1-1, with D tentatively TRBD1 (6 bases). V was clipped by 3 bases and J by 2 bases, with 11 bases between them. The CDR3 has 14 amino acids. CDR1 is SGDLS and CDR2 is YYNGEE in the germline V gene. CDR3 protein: CASSGGTPNTEAFF. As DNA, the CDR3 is TGTGCCAGCAGCGGAGGGACACCTAACACTGAAGCTTTCTTT.

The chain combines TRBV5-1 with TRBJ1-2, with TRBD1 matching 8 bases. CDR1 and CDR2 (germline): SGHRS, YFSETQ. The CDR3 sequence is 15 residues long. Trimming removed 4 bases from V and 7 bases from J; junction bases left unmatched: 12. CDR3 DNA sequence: TGCGCCAGCAGCCTAGGGCCGGGACAGGTCTGTGGCTACACCTTC. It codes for CASSLGPGQVCGYTF.

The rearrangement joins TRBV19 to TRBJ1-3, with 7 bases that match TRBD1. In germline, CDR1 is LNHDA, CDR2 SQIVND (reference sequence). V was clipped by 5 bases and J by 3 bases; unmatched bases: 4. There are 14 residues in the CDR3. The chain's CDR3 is CASSVRQGGNTIYF. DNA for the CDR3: TGTGCCAGTAGTGTTCGACAGGGTGGAAACACCATATATTTT.

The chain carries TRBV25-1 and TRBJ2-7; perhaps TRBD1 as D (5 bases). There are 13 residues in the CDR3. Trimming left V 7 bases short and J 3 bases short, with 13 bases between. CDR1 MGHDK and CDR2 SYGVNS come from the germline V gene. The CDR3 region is CASKSQGHYEQYF. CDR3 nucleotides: TGTGCCAGCAAATCGCAGGGCCACTACGAGCAGTACTTC.

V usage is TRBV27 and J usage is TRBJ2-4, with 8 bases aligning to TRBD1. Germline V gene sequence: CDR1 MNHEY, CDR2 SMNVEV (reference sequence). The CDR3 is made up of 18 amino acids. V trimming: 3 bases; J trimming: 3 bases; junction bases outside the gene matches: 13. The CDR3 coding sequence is TGTGCCAGCAGTTTTTTGGGGCAGGGGGCGTCCGGCAAAAACATTCAGTACTTC. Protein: CASSFLGQGASGKNIQYF.

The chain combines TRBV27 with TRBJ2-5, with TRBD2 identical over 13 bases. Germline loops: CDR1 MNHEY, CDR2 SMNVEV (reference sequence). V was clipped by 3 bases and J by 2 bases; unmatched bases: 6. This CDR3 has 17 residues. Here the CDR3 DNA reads TGTGCCAGCAGTTTCCGCGGACTAGCGGGAGTACAAGAGACCCAGTACTTC. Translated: CASSFRGLAGVQETQYF.

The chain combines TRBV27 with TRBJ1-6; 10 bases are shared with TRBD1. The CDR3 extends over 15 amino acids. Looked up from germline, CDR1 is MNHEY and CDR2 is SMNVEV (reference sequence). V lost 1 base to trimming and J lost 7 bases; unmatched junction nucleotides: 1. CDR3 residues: CASSLWGQGNSPLHF. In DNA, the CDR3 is TGTGCCAGCAGTTTATGGGGACAGGGGAATTCACCCCTCCACTTT.

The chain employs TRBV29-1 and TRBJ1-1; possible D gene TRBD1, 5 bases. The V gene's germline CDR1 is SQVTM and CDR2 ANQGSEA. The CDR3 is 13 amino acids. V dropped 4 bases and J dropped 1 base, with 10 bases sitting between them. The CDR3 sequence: CSVARGANTEAFF. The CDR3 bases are TGCAGCGTTGCTAGAGGGGCGAACACTGAAGCTTTCTTT.

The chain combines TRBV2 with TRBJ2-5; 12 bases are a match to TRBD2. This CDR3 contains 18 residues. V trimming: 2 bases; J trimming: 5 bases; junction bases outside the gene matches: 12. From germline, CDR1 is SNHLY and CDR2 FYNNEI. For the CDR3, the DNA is TGTGCCAGCAGTGAAATCTTGCTAGCGGGAGGGCCTACTGAGACCCAGTACTTC. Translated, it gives CASSEILLAGGPTETQYF. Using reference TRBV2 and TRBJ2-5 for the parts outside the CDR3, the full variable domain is EPEVTQTPSHQVTQMGQEVILRCVPISNHLYFYWYRQILGQKVEFLVSFYNNEISEKSEIFDDQFSVERPDGSNFTLKIRSTKLEDSAMYFCASSEILLAGGPTETQYFGPGTRLLVL.

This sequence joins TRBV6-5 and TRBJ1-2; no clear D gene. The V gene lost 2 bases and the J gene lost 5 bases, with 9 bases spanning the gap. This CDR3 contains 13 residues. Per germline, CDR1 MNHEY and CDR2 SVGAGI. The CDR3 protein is CASSYGQRYGYTF. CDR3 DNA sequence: TGTGCCAGCAGTTACGGGCAGAGATATGGCTACACCTTC.

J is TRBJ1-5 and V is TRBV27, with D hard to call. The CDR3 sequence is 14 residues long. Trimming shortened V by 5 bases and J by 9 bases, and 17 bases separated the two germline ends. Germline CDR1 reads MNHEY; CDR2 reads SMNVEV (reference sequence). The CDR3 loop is CASSPYSGLGPQHF. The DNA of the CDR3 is TGTGCCAGCAGTCCTTATTCCGGCCTGGGGCCCCAGCATTTT.

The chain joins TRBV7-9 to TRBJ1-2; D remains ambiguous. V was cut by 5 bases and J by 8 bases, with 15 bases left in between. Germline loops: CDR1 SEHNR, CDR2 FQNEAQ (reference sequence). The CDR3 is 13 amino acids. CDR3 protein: CASSRTVREGYTF. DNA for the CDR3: TGTGCCAGCAGCCGTACCGTGAGGGAAGGCTACACCTTC.

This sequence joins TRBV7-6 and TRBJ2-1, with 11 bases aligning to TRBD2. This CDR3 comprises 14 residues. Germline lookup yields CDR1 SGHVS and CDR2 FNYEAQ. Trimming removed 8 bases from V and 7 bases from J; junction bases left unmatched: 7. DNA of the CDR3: TGTGCCAGCGGGGTAGCGGGAGGGCTAAATGAGCAGTTCTTC. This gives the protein CASGVAGGLNEQFF. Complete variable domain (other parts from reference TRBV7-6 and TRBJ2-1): GAGVSQSPRYKVTKRGQDVALRCDPISGHVSLYWYRQALGQGPEFLTYFNYEAQQDKSGLPNDRFSAERPEGSISTLTIQRTEQRDSAMYRCASGVAGGLNEQFFGPGTRLTVL.

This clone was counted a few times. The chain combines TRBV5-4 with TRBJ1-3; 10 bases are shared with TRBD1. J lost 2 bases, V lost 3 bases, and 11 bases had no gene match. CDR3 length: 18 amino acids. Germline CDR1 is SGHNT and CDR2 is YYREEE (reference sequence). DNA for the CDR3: TGTGCCAGCAGCTCGGGACAGGGGAGGATGTCTGCTGGAAACACCATATATTTT. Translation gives CASSSGQGRMSAGNTIYF.

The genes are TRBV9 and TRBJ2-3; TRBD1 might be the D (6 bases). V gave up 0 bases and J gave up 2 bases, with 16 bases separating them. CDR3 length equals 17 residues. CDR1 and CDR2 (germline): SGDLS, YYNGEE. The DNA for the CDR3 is TGTGCCAGCAGCGTAGGGATTCAGCAGGGGACCACAGATACGCAGTATTTT. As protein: CASSVGIQQGTTDTQYF.

The CDR3 region is CASSSGTGEAFF. The CDR3 DNA sequence: TGTGCCAGCAGTTCCGGGACAGGGGAAGCTTTCTTT. The rearrangement uses TRBV6-5 and TRBJ1-1; TRBD1 matches at 9 bases. V shed 4 bases, J shed 8 bases, and the junction held 2 bases outside the gene matches. CDR1 MNHEY and CDR2 SVGAGI come from the germline V gene. The CDR3 sequence is 12 residues long.

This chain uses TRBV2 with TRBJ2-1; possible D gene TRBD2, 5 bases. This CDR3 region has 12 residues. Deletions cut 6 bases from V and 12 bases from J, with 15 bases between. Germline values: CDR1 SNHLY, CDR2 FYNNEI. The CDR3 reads CASRAPRDGQFF. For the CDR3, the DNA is TGTGCCAGCAGGGCGCCGAGGGATGGGCAGTTCTTC. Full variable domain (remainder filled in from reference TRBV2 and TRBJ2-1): EPEVTQTPSHQVTQMGQEVILRCVPISNHLYFYWYRQILGQKVEFLVSFYNNEISEKSEIFDDQFSVERPDGSNFTLKIRSTKLEDSAMYFCASRAPRDGQFFGPGTRLTVL.

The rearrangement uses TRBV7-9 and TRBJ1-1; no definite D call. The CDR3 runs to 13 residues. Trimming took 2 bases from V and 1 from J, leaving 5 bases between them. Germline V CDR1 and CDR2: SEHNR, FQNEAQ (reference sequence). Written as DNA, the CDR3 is TGTGCCAGCAGCTTAACCACGAACACTGAAGCTTTCTTT. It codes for CASSLTTNTEAFF.

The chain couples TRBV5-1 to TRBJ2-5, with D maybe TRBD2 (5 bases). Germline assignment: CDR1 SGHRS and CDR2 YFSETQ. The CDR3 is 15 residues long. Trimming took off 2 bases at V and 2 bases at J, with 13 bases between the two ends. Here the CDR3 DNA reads TGCGCCAGCAGCTTAGCGGCGGTTTCTCAAGAGACCCAGTACTTC. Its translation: CASSLAAVSQETQYF.

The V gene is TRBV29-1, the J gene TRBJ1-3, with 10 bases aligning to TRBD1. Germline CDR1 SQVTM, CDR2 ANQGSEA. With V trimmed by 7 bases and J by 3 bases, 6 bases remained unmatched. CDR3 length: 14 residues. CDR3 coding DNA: TGCAGCGCCGCGGGACAGGGGATTGGAAACACCATATATTTT. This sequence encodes CSAAGQGIGNTIYF.